This TCR beta chain emerged from a study of CD8+ T cells in alopecia areata. RNA was extracted and reverse transcribed into cDNA as the sequencing template. Some clones are missing from TCRdb's copy, which holds only in-frame ones; the method was immunoSEQ multiplex PCR. The table includes about 19,000 clones, around 60% detected once. CDR3 length: 16 residues. Germline lookup yields CDR1 LNHDA and CDR2 SQIVND (reference sequence). V was clipped by 6 bases and J by 10 bases; unmatched bases: 12. The treatment was: oral pan-JAK inhibitor, 5-10 mg twice daily. Samples from alopecia areata patients were lesional scalp punch biopsies and peripheral blood. This clone was observed a handful of times.

Sequencing used skin, obtained at week 4, from a patient treated with tofacitinib. This receptor was obtained from a human donor with alopecia areata. This chain joins TRBV19 and TRBJ1-6; 10 nucleotides agree with TRBD1. In DNA form, the CDR3 reads TGTGCCAGTAGCTCAGCCGGTGACAGGGGGCCATCACCCCTCCACTTT. The encoded protein is CASSSAGDRGPSPLHF.